This T cell receptor beta chain originates from a study of cytomegalovirus exposure and HLA in healthy donors. Study-wide findings and caveats: A previous analysis found most TCR beta V segments productive roughly 87% or roughly 30% of the time.

60 Vbeta and 13 Jbeta primers were used in PCR. Assay used: immunoSEQ multiplex PCR; TCRdb lists only in-frame clones, some missing. The sample carries approximately 100,000 clones, 76% recorded once. Concerning this clone itself: What it recognizes is unknown.

CDR3 length equals 15 residues. V gave up 6 bases and J gave up 3 bases; unmatched junction bases: 8. CDR1 is SNHLY and CDR2 is FYNNEI in the germline V gene. Among the donors, all were healthy bone marrow donors. The chain recombines TRBV2 with TRBJ2-7; TRBD1 matches 10 bases. Sequenced: PBMCs. The TCR sequence derives from a woman aged 50 to 65 in good health and CMV-seropositive. The CDR3 sequence is CASSDAGTGDYEQYF. CDR3 coding DNA: TGTGCCAGCAGCGATGCCGGGACAGGGGACTACGAGCAGTACTTC.